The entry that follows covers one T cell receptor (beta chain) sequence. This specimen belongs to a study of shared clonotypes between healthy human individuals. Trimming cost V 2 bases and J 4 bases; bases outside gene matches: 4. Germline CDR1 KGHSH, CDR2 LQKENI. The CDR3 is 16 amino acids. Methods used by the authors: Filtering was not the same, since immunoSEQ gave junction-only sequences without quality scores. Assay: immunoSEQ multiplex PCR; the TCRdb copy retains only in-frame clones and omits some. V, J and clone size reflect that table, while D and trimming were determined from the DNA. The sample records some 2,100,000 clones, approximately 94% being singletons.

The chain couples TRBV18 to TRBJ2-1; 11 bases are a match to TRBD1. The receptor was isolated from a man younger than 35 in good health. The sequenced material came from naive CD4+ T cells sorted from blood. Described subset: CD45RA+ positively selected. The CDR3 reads CASSPSGTGGYNEQFF. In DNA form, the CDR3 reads TGTGCCAGCTCACCATCCGGGACAGGGGGATACAATGAGCAGTTCTTC.